The entry below describes one TCR beta chain. Regarding treatment: 15 to 20 received Ad26.COV2.S at low or high dose, single or two shots; about five received placebo; per-sample allocation not given. At day 63 after the first vaccine or placebo injection, samples were drawn. The CDR3 has 17 amino acids. Germline CDR1 and CDR2: SGHNT and YENEEA. Trimming cost V 4 bases and J 3 bases; bases outside gene matches: 11. The data originate from a study of Ad26.COV2.S vaccination and SARS-CoV-2 variants. Study overall: Ad26.COV2.S given intramuscularly, once or twice 56 days apart.

Produced via immunoSEQ multiplex PCR; TCRdb's table is partial and in-frame only. Found here are around 450,000 clones, about 91% of them singletons; the top ten hold approximately 2.5%. This clonotype was sampled from a person aged 18 to 59 who received the Ad26.COV2.S COVID-19 vaccine or a placebo. This rearrangement joins TRBV11-3 to TRBJ2-5; 10 bases match TRBD2. The source was peripheral blood, collected in a trial of Ad26.COV2.S vaccine versus placebo. CDR3 coding DNA: TGTGCCAGCAGCTCCCCTAGCGGGAGTCGGAGTGAAGAGACCCAGTACTTC. Translated: CASSSPSGSRSEETQYF.